This T cell receptor (beta chain) emerged from a study of molecular identifiers for immune sequencing clone quantification. V was trimmed by 3 bases and J by 0 bases, leaving 14 bases between them. CDR1 and CDR2 from the germline V gene are MDHEN and SYDVKM. This CDR3 region has 16 residues. Preparation methods for the bulk TCR libraries were those previously described, with listed TCR primers. Using its own MiXCR run on the PCR reads, TCRdb lists one record per CDR3 protein. The sample consists of fewer than 350,000 distinct CDR3 sequences, roughly 24% of them appearing once. A remark on this clonotype: Because the CDR3 is missing its conserved closing phenylalanine or tryptophan, this is likely a read error.

Naive CD8 T cells were FACS-sorted by CD8+CD4-CCR7+CD45RA+ markers. The chain employs TRBV28 and TRBJ2-5; a possible D gene is TRBD2 (6 bases). The sequence derives from a human donor in good health. Some libraries in this study had Jurkat cell RNA spiked in. The specimen sequenced was naive CD8+ T cells from blood, with Jurkat cell RNA spiked in. The subset is: FACS-sorted CD8+CD4-CCR7+CD45RA+ naive T cells. The CDR3 loop reads CASSFLVADYQETQYV. CDR3 nucleotides: TGTGCCAGCAGTTTCCTGGTAGCGGACTACCAAGAGACCCAGTACGTC.